The 15 T cell receptor beta chains below were found in one sample sequenced in a study of control samples from healthy donors and cancer patients. Profiled with immunoSEQ multiplex PCR; TCRdb holds only in-frame clones, not every one. Seen here are about 85,000 clones, roughly nine tenths observed once, and the top ten hold less than 8.5%. Source material: blood. The receptors were sampled from an older woman in good health.

The genes are TRBV30 and TRBJ1-1; D uncertain. The CDR3 sequence is 16 residues long. Between the trimmed V and J ends, which lost 4 bases and 6 bases, there was a span of 24 bases. CDR1 is GTSNPN, CDR2 SVGIG, per germline (reference sequence). The CDR3 protein is CAWKPFRAGRTSEAFF. CDR3 in DNA: TGTGCCTGGAAGCCCTTTCGTGCAGGACGAACTTCTGAAGCTTTCTTT.

The chain employs TRBV3-1 (or the pseudogene TRBV3-2) and TRBJ2-6, with 8 bases identical to TRBD1. The V gene's germline CDR1 is LGHDT and CDR2 YNNKEL (reference sequence). The CDR3 is made up of 17 amino acids. With 0 bases clipped from V and 3 bases from J, the junction kept 4 bases outside the gene matches. As DNA, the CDR3 is TGTGCCAGCAGCCAAGAGGGGGACAGGAGTGGGGCCAACGTCCTGACTTTC. As protein: CASSQEGDRSGANVLTF.

This chain links TRBV11-3 with TRBJ2-1; D gene ambiguous. V was clipped by 0 bases and J by 7 bases, with 13 bases between them. The CDR3 length is 15 residues. Germline assignment: CDR1 SGHNT and CDR2 YENEEA. The CDR3 loop reads CASSLDIGSLNEQFF. CDR3 bases: TGTGCCAGCAGCTTAGATATCGGCTCTCTGAATGAGCAGTTCTTC.

In this sample, this clone turned up a few times. V usage is TRBV7-3 and J usage is TRBJ2-5; TRBD2 might be the D (5 bases). Trimming removed 3 bases from V and 4 bases from J, with 9 bases in between. This CDR3 is built from 13 residues. CDR1 SGHTA and CDR2 FQGTGA come from the germline V gene. CDR3 region: CASSFREGETQYF. CDR3 bases: TGTGCCAGCAGCTTTCGGGAAGGAGAGACCCAGTACTTC.

V gene TRBV11-2 combines with J gene TRBJ2-6; D possibly corresponds to TRBD1 (6 bases). Trimming left V 1 base short and J 0 bases short, with 13 bases between. The CDR3 runs 18 residues. The germline V gene encodes CDR1 SGHAT and CDR2 FQNNGV. CDR3 sequence: CASSLVWGHTSGANVLTF. CDR3 bases: TGTGCCAGCAGCTTAGTTTGGGGACATACCTCTGGGGCCAACGTCCTGACTTTC.

As to this clone: One junction end disagrees with the germline gene, perhaps due to a read error. V gene TRBV7-9 combines with J gene TRBJ1-2; D is ambiguous. Germline CDR1 SEHNR, CDR2 FQNEAQ (reference sequence). CDR3 length equals 8 residues. The CDR3 coding sequence is TGTGCCAGCAGCCCCCCGTTCTTC. It codes for CASSPPFF.

J is TRBJ2-2 and V is TRBV5-1, with D tentatively TRBD1 or TRBD2 (6 bases each). The CDR3 has 15 residues. The V gene lost 7 bases and the J gene lost 4 bases, with 17 bases spanning the gap. Germline CDR1 SGHRS, CDR2 YFSETQ. In nucleotides, the CDR3 is TGCGCCAGCCTCAGAGAGGGGGGTAGCACCGGGGAGCTGTTTTTT. Translation gives CASLREGGSTGELFF.

The V gene is TRBV28, the J gene TRBJ2-1, with no clear D. V lost 8 bases and J lost 3, with 23 bases in between. Germline loops: CDR1 MDHEN, CDR2 SYDVKM. The CDR3 sequence is 17 residues long. The CDR3 loop is CASPPRLALRYYNEQFF. CDR3 sequence (DNA): TGTGCCAGCCCCCCCCGGCTGGCCCTTCGCTACTACAATGAGCAGTTCTTC.

The CDR3 DNA is TGCGCCAGCAGCTTGGTGCCAGACCAAGAGACCCAGTACTTC. Amino acids: CASSLVPDQETQYF. This chain joins TRBV5-1 and TRBJ2-5; no reliable D call. Germline V gives CDR1 SGHRS, CDR2 YFSETQ. The CDR3 totals 14 residues. Trimming removed 0 bases from V and 0 bases from J, with 6 bases in between.

The gene calls are TRBV5-4 and TRBJ2-3; D unclear. V was trimmed by 0 bases and J by 2 bases, leaving 7 bases between them. CDR1 and CDR2 from the germline V gene are SGHNT and YYREEE (reference sequence). The CDR3 spans 14 residues. The CDR3: CASSLDRNTDTQYF. CDR3 bases: TGTGCCAGCAGCTTGGATAGAAACACAGATACGCAGTATTTT.

V usage is TRBV6-2 or TRBV6-3 and J usage is TRBJ2-7, with D possibly called TRBD1 or TRBD2 (5 bases each). Trimming removed 6 bases at V and 5 bases at J, with 17 bases between. The CDR3 spans 14 residues. Germline V gene data show CDR1 as MNHEY and CDR2 as SVGEGT. The CDR3: CASSADIRGDEQYF. The CDR3 nucleotides are TGTGCCAGCAGCGCTGACATAAGGGGAGACGAGCAGTACTTC.

The CDR3 DNA reads as TGTGCCAGCAGCCAGGCCCCAGAGGGACGGCGCACAGATACGCAGTATTTT. It translates to CASSQAPEGRRTDTQYF. The rearrangement joins TRBV14 to TRBJ2-3, with D perhaps TRBD1 or TRBD2 (5 bases each). The CDR3 spans 17 residues. V gave up 3 bases and J gave up 1 base, with 17 bases separating them. Germline V gene sequence: CDR1 SGHDN, CDR2 FVKESK.

The V gene is TRBV6-5, the J gene TRBJ2-7, with D perhaps assigned TRBD1 or TRBD2 (5 bases each). Looked up from germline, CDR1 is MNHEY and CDR2 is SVGAGI. Trimming took off 6 bases at V and 9 bases at J, with 21 bases between the two ends. This CDR3 is built from 14 residues. CDR3 DNA: TGTGCCAGCAGGGACGGGACGGCCTATATCGGGCAGTACTTC. It yields the protein CASRDGTAYIGQYF.

The V and J genes are TRBV27 and TRBJ1-2, with D possibly matching TRBD1 (5 bases). CDR3 length: 12 amino acids. CDR1 is MNHEY and CDR2 is SMNVEV in the germline V gene (reference sequence). With 2 bases removed from V and 8 bases from J, the gap between germline ends came to 9 bases. Written as DNA, the CDR3 is TGTGCCAGCAGTTTAAGGGGAGGGGGCTACACCTTC. It codes for CASSLRGGGYTF.

This sequence joins TRBV24-1 and TRBJ2-7; TRBD2 matches at 8 bases. V shed 5 bases, J shed 2 bases, and the junction held 7 bases outside the gene matches. The germline V gene has CDR1 KGHDR and CDR2 SFDVKD. CDR3 size: 15 residues. CDR3: CATSVEAGATYEQYF. Here the CDR3 DNA reads TGTGCCACCAGTGTTGAAGCGGGGGCCACCTACGAGCAGTACTTC.